These 30 T cell receptor beta chains came from one sample sequenced in a study of blood T cell repertoires in COVID-19 (dated by TCRdb to 2018 to 2020). The protocol used for the library was the immunoSEQ multiplex PCR assay. TCRdb took this table from immuneACCESS and kept in-frame rearrangements with V and J called. Such tables lack part of the clones; where checked against another copy, unresolved V genes explain under half of the gap, and the rest is unexplained. The sample has 200,000 to 250,000 clones on record, approximately 84% of them singletons. Approximately 2.9% of the sample is taken by the ten largest. Sequencing was done on a sample of peripheral blood. These receptor sequences come from a woman aged 25 to 45 who had recovered from COVID-19.

This clone was found once. V usage is TRBV21-1 and J usage is TRBJ2-3; TRBD2, the table's D call, lacks a check against the DNA. TRBV21-1 is a listed pseudogene. This CDR3 region has 17 residues. CDR3 bases: TGTGCCAGCAGCAACTTACCTAGAAAGGGAGGGACAGATACGCAGTATTTT. Translated: CASSNLPRKGGTDTQYF.

CDR3 DNA sequence: TGTGCCAGCAGCGGTTCGGGAGCCGTCAATGAGCAGTTCTTC. Encoded protein: CASSGSGAVNEQFF. The chain recombines TRBV9 with TRBJ2-1; D is possibly TRBD2 (6 bases). The CDR3 sequence is 14 residues long. Germline V gene lookup returns CDR1 SGDLS and CDR2 YYNGEE. The V end lost 3 bases, the J end lost 6 bases, and 13 bases lay between the germline ends.

In DNA form, the CDR3 reads TGTGCCAGCAGGACAGGTGCCGGCGGGGAGACCCAGTACTTC. Protein product: CASRTGAGGETQYF. The rearrangement links TRBV28 to TRBJ2-5, with D perhaps TRBD1 (6 bases). This CDR3 spans 14 amino acids. V was pared by 6 bases and J by 5 bases, with 16 bases between. Per the germline V gene, CDR1 is MDHEN and CDR2 is SYDVKM.

The chain recombines TRBV28 with TRBJ1-2; TRBD1 agrees at 8 bases. This CDR3 region has 16 residues. In germline, CDR1 is MDHEN, CDR2 SYDVKM. The junction had 14 bases not matched to a gene; V was cut back by 5 bases and J by 6 bases. The CDR3 region has the DNA TGTGCCAGCAGTCCACGAGGACAGGGAGGGGGAAATGGCTACACCTTC. This encodes CASSPRGQGGGNGYTF.

V gene TRBV7-2 combines with J gene TRBJ2-7; TRBD1 agrees at 7 bases. Germline lookup yields CDR1 SGHTA and CDR2 FQGNSA. The CDR3 covers 14 residues. V dropped 5 bases and J dropped 4; count of bases not matched to a gene: 8. The CDR3 loop reads CASSLVQGRYEQYF. CDR3 nucleotide sequence: TGTGCCAGCAGCCTAGTACAGGGGCGATACGAGCAGTACTTC.

V usage is TRBV6-5 and J usage is TRBJ2-7, with 10 bases identical to TRBD2. The length of the CDR3 is 15 residues. J was trimmed by 2 bases and V by 10 bases; bases with no gene match: 11. The V gene's germline CDR1 is MNHEY and CDR2 SVGAGI. Here the CDR3 DNA reads TGTGCCACCTACCCCTTAGCGGGGGGAACCTACGAGCAGTACTTC. It is translated as CATYPLAGGTYEQYF.

V usage is TRBV12-5 and J usage is TRBJ2-3, with D possibly TRBD2 on 5 matching bases. CDR1 LGHNT and CDR2 FRNRAP come from the germline V gene. The CDR3 runs to 13 residues. V shed 6 bases and J shed 7 bases, with 14 bases lying between them. CDR3: CASGDSNTNTQYF. CDR3 coding DNA: TGTGCTAGTGGGGACTCAAACACCAATACGCAGTATTTT.

V usage is TRBV30 and J usage is TRBJ2-3; 8 bases align to TRBD2. V gave up 4 bases and J gave up 1 base; unmatched junction bases: 4. Germline V gene lookup returns CDR1 GTSNPN and CDR2 SVGIG (reference sequence). This CDR3 has 14 residues. The CDR3 nucleotides read TGTGCCTGGAACCCGGGACTAGGCACAGATACGCAGTATTTT. It codes for CAWNPGLGTDTQYF.

V gene TRBV18 combines with J gene TRBJ1-3; possibly TRBD1 for D (5 bases). Per the germline V gene, CDR1 is KGHSH and CDR2 is LQKENI. CDR3 length equals 14 residues. With 3 bases removed from V and 3 bases from J, the gap between germline ends came to 9 bases. The CDR3 spells CASSPRGFGNTIYF. CDR3 coding DNA: TGTGCCAGCTCACCGCGGGGGTTTGGAAACACCATATATTTT. The variable domain in full, with the rest retrieved from reference TRBV18 and TRBJ1-3, is NAGVMQNPRHLVRRRGQEARLRCSPMKGHSHVYWYRQLPEEGLKFMVYLQKENIIDESGMPKERFSAEFPKEGPSILRIQQVVRGDSAAYFCASSPRGFGNTIYFGEGSWLTVV.

This clone was counted a single time. This chain links TRBV20-1 with TRBJ2-2; D is undetermined. Trimming cost V 4 bases and J 5 bases, with 5 bases left between them. Germline CDR1 DFQATT, CDR2 SNEGSKA (reference sequence). CDR3 size: 11 residues. DNA for the CDR3: TGCAGTGCTATCGAGACCGGGGAGCTGTTTTTT. This translates into CSAIETGELFF.

The chain recombines TRBV6-5 with TRBJ1-1; D is possibly TRBD1 (5 bases). Germline V gene lookup returns CDR1 MNHEY and CDR2 SVGAGI. Trimming removed 8 bases from V and 1 base from J, with 11 bases in between. The CDR3 contains 13 residues. DNA for the CDR3: TGTGCCAGCCGCCCGGGGGGGAACACTGAAGCTTTCTTT. Translating gives CASRPGGNTEAFF.

The CDR3 spells CASSEKGEGNEKLFF. In DNA, the CDR3 is TGTGCCAGCAGTGAGAAGGGGGAAGGGAATGAAAAACTGTTTTTT. V is TRBV6-4 and J is TRBJ1-4; D perhaps matches TRBD1 (6 bases). V lost 3 bases, J lost 5 bases, and 13 bases lay in between. Germline assignment: CDR1 MRHNA and CDR2 SNTAGT. This CDR3 region has 15 residues.

The chain couples TRBV11-3 to TRBJ2-2; 12 bases are a match to TRBD2. The V gene's germline CDR1 is SGHNT and CDR2 YENEEA. The CDR3 has 16 amino acids. V lost 2 bases and J lost 5; bases outside the gene matches: 3. The CDR3 bases are TGTGCCAGCAGCTTACGCGGGACTAGCGGGACCGGGGAGCTGTTTTTT. This encodes CASSLRGTSGTGELFF.

V gene TRBV29-1 combines with J gene TRBJ2-7; 7 bases are a match to TRBD2. The ends lost 7 bases at V and 5 bases at J; junction bases unmatched: 14. The CDR3 loop spans 14 amino acids. Germline V gene sequence: CDR1 SQVTM, CDR2 ANQGSEA. The CDR3 protein is CSDTSANVAHEQYF. DNA for the CDR3: TGCAGCGATACTAGCGCAAACGTCGCCCACGAGCAGTACTTC.

The CDR3 loop reads CASSLKKVGGDTQYF. CDR3 DNA sequence: TGTGCCAGCAGCCTGAAAAAAGTAGGGGGAGATACGCAGTATTTT. The chain is built from TRBV5-4 and TRBJ2-3, with D possibly TRBD1 on 6 matching bases. The V gene's germline CDR1 is SGHNT and CDR2 YYREEE (reference sequence). CDR3 size: 15 residues. Trimming shortened V by 4 bases and J by 5 bases, and 17 bases separated the two germline ends.

In nucleotides, the CDR3 is TGTGCCAGCAGTCCCCTCTCTAGCACGATTAAGGTCTTGACAGATACGCAGTATTTT. It encodes CASSPLSSTIKVLTDTQYF. V gene TRBV27 combines with J gene TRBJ2-3; a possible D gene is TRBD2 (5 bases). There are 19 residues in the CDR3. V lost 5 bases to trimming and J lost 3 bases, with 27 bases between them. From germline, CDR1 is MNHEY and CDR2 SMNVEV (reference sequence).

The chain links TRBV27 to TRBJ2-1, with TRBD2 identical over 10 bases. V lost 4 bases to trimming and J lost 2 bases; unmatched junction nucleotides: 5. Germline loops: CDR1 MNHEY, CDR2 SMNVEV (reference sequence). The CDR3 covers 16 residues. CDR3 sequence reads: CASSSVAGGTYNEQFF. The CDR3 DNA sequence: TGTGCCAGCAGTTCAGTAGCGGGAGGCACCTACAATGAGCAGTTCTTC.

The chain links TRBV10-2 to TRBJ1-5; TRBD1 is a possible D gene (5 bases). The CDR3 consists of 14 residues. Trimming removed 6 bases at V and 3 bases at J, with 12 bases between. Germline V gene lookup returns CDR1 WSHSY and CDR2 SAAADI. The CDR3: CASRAGGTNQPQHF. The CDR3 coding sequence is TGCGCCAGCAGGGCTGGGGGGACCAATCAGCCCCAGCATTTT.

The chain links TRBV28 to TRBJ1-5; 7 positions agree with TRBD1. CDR1 MDHEN and CDR2 SYDVKM come from the germline V gene. J gave up 0 bases and V 3 bases, and 8 bases lay outside the gene matches. This CDR3 contains 17 residues. The CDR3 sequence is CASSLLGTVYSNQPQHF. The CDR3 bases are TGTGCCAGCAGTTTGCTCGGGACAGTCTATAGCAATCAGCCCCAGCATTTT.

The V call is TRBV5-4, the J call TRBJ2-2; 7 positions agree with TRBD2. This CDR3 spans 16 amino acids. Germline V CDR1 and CDR2: SGHNT, YYREEE (reference sequence). J was trimmed by 5 bases and V by 9 bases; bases with no gene match: 16. The CDR3 protein is CATTPLKGGSTGELFF. CDR3 DNA sequence: TGTGCCACCACTCCCCTTAAGGGCGGGAGTACCGGGGAGCTGTTTTTT. Together with reference TRBV5-4 and TRBJ2-2, the CDR3 gives the full variable domain: ETGVTQSPTHLIKTRGQQVTLRCSSQSGHNTVSWYQQALGQGPQFIFQYYREEENGRGNFPPRFSGLQFPNYSSELNVNALELDDSALYLCATTPLKGGSTGELFFGEGSRLTVL.

The chain employs TRBV27 and TRBJ1-6; the D is unclear. Germline V gene data show CDR1 as MNHEY and CDR2 as SMNVEV (reference sequence). CDR3 length: 16 amino acids. The V end lost 1 base, the J end lost 6 bases, and 13 bases lay between the germline ends. The CDR3 sequence: CASSLFGLGGNSPLHF. DNA for the CDR3: TGTGCCAGCAGTTTATTCGGACTCGGTGGTAATTCACCCCTCCACTTT.

CDR3 amino acids: CASNPRQHTGELFF. As DNA, the CDR3 is TGTGCCAGTAATCCCCGACAGCACACCGGGGAGCTGTTTTTT. The chain is built from TRBV19 and TRBJ2-2; a possible D gene is TRBD1 (5 bases). The V end lost 7 bases, the J end lost 3 bases, and 12 bases lay between the germline ends. The CDR3 is made up of 14 amino acids. Germline V gene sequence: CDR1 LNHDA, CDR2 SQIVND (reference sequence).

This clone has a handful of counts. The genes are TRBV28 and TRBJ1-2; 7 positions match TRBD1. The CDR3 runs to 15 residues. V lost 3 bases, J lost 5 bases, and 9 bases stayed unmatched. Germline CDR1 and CDR2: MDHEN and SYDVKM. CDR3 loop: CASSLEGGAWYGYTF. The DNA for the CDR3 is TGTGCCAGCAGTTTGGAAGGGGGCGCTTGGTATGGCTACACCTTC.

The chain carries TRBV9 and TRBJ2-7; D perhaps matches TRBD1 (5 bases). Trimming shortened V by 0 bases and J by 6 bases, and 10 bases separated the two germline ends. This CDR3 contains 13 residues. CDR1 SGDLS and CDR2 YYNGEE come from the germline V gene. The CDR3 DNA is TGTGCCAGCAGCGTAGAGGGGCAGAGCGAGCAGTACTTC. Residues: CASSVEGQSEQYF.

The chain combines TRBV3-1 (or the pseudogene TRBV3-2) with TRBJ1-5; 7 bases align to TRBD1. With V trimmed by 10 bases and J by 6 bases, 3 bases remained unmatched. The CDR3 runs to 11 residues. CDR1 is LGHDT, CDR2 YNNKEL, per germline (reference sequence). CDR3 bases: TGTGCCAACTCAGGGGGTCAGCCCCAGCATTTT. As protein: CANSGGQPQHF.

V is TRBV12-3 or TRBV12-4 and J is TRBJ2-7; unclear D gene. V dropped 5 bases and J dropped 3 bases, with 8 bases sitting between them. The CDR3 covers 12 residues. DNA of the CDR3: TGTGCCAGCAGTCGACTTGGCTACGAGCAGTACTTC. Translation gives CASSRLGYEQYF.

Only one count was recorded for this clone. For the CDR3, the DNA is TGTGCCAGCAGTCCCCTATGGGACAGGGGATTGACAGATACGCAGTATTTT. Translation: CASSPLWDRGLTDTQYF. The rearrangement links TRBV27 to TRBJ2-3; 10 bases map to TRBD1. CDR1 and CDR2 from the germline V gene are MNHEY and SMNVEV (reference sequence). Trimming removed 5 bases from V and 3 bases from J; junction bases left unmatched: 11. The CDR3 totals 17 residues.

V is TRBV11-2 and J is TRBJ2-4; TRBD1 matches 9 bases. The CDR3 sequence is 14 residues long. Trimming at V came to 4 bases and at J to 9 bases, leaving 7 bases not matched to a gene. Germline V gene sequence: CDR1 SGHAT, CDR2 FQNNGV. The CDR3 spells CASSSDRGRSIQYF. The CDR3 DNA reads TGTGCCAGCAGCTCCGACAGGGGGAGAAGCATTCAGTACTTC. The whole variable domain, remainder taken from reference TRBV11-2 and TRBJ2-4, is EAGVAQSPRYKIIEKRQSVAFWCNPISGHATLYWYQQILGQGPKLLIQFQNNGVVDDSQLPKDRFSAERLKGVDSTLKIQPAKLEDSAVYLCASSSDRGRSIQYFGAGTRLSVL.

This clone appeared once. The CDR3 reads CASSPTVEGSFYYGYTF. In nucleotides, the CDR3 is TGTGCCAGTAGTCCTACCGTGGAGGGCTCATTCTACTATGGCTACACCTTC. This rearrangement joins TRBV19 to TRBJ1-2, with D unresolved. The ends were cut back, 5 bases at V and 3 bases at J, with 22 bases in the middle. The CDR3 totals 17 residues. The V gene's germline CDR1 is LNHDA and CDR2 SQIVND (reference sequence).

The CDR3 sequence: CASSEAMAGRRYGYTF. CDR3 in DNA: TGTGCCAGCAGTGAAGCAATGGCAGGGAGGCGTTATGGCTACACCTTC. V usage is TRBV6-1 and J usage is TRBJ1-2, with D possibly being TRBD1 (5 bases). Germline CDR1 is MNHNS and CDR2 is SASEGT. This CDR3 is built from 16 residues. The germline V and J ends were trimmed by 0 bases and 5 bases, with 16 bases remaining between them.